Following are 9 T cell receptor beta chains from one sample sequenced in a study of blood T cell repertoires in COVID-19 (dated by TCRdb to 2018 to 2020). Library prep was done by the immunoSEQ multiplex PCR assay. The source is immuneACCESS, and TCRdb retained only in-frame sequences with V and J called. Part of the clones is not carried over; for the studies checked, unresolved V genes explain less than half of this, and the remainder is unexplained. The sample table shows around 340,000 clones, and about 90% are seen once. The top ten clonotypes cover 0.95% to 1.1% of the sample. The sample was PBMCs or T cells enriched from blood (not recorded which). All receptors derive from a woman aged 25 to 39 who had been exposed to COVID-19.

For the CDR3, the DNA is TGTGCCAGCTCACTCCGGGTAAGCTCCTACAATGAGCAGTTCTTC. Residues: CASSLRVSSYNEQFF. The J gene is TRBJ2-1, the V gene TRBV18; D call uncertain. The ends were cut back, 4 bases at V and 0 bases at J, with 10 bases in the middle. CDR1 is KGHSH and CDR2 is LQKENI in the germline V gene. This CDR3 has 15 residues. Drawing the rest from reference TRBV18 and TRBJ2-1, the complete variable domain is NAGVMQNPRHLVRRRGQEARLRCSPMKGHSHVYWYRQLPEEGLKFMVYLQKENIIDESGMPKERFSAEFPKEGPSILRIQQVVRGDSAAYFCASSLRVSSYNEQFFGPGTRLTVL.

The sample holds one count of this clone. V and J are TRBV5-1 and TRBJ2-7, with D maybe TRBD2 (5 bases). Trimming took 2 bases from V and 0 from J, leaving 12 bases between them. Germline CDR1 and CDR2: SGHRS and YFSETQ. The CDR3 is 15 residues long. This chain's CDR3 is CASSLSGKSSYEQYF. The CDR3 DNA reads TGCGCCAGCAGCTTAAGCGGAAAGAGCTCCTACGAGCAGTACTTC.

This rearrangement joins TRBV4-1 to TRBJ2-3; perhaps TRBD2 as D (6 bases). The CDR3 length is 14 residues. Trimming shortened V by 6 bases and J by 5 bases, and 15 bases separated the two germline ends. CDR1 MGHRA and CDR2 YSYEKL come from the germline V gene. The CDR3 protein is CASSPGSGVDTQYF. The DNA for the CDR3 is TGCGCCAGCAGTCCCGGTTCGGGAGTAGATACGCAGTATTTT.

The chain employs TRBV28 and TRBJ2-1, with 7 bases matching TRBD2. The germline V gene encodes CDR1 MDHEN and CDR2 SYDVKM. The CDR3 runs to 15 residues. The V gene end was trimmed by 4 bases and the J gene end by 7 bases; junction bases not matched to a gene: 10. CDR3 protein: CASSWREISLNEQFF. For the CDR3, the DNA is TGTGCCAGCAGTTGGCGGGAGATTTCTTTGAATGAGCAGTTCTTC.

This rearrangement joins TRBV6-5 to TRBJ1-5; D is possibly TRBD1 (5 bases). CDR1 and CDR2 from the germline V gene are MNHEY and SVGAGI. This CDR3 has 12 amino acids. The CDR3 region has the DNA TGTGCGGAGGGAAGGGACGGTCAGCCCCAGCATTTT. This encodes CAEGRDGQPQHF.

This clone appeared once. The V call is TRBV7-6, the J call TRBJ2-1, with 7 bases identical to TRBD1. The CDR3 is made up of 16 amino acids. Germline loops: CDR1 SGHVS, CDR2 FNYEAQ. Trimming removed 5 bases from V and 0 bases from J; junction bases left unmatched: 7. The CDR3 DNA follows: TGTGCCAGCAGCAAATCGGGACAGTCCTCCTACAATGAGCAGTTCTTC. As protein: CASSKSGQSSYNEQFF.

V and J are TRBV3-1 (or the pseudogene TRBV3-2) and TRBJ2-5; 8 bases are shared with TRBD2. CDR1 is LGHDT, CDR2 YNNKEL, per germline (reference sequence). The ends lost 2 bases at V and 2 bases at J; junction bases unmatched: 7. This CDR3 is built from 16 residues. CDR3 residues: CASSQRLATAQETQYF. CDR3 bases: TGTGCCAGCAGCCAAAGACTAGCGACTGCTCAAGAGACCCAGTACTTC.

The CDR3 region has the DNA TGTGCCAGCAGGAAAGTGAGGGCCGTGAGAGATACGCAGTATTTT. Translated: CASRKVRAVRDTQYF. The chain couples TRBV7-9 to TRBJ2-3, with D possibly TRBD2 on 5 matching bases. Germline V gene data show CDR1 as SEHNR and CDR2 as FQNEAQ (reference sequence). Trimming removed 6 bases at V and 5 bases at J, with 18 bases between. The CDR3 runs 15 residues.

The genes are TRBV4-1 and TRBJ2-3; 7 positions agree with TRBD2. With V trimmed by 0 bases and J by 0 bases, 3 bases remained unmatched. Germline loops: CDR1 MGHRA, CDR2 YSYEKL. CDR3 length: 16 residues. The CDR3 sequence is CASSQDGEGSTDTQYF. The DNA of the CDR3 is TGCGCCAGCAGCCAAGATGGGGAGGGGAGCACAGATACGCAGTATTTT.